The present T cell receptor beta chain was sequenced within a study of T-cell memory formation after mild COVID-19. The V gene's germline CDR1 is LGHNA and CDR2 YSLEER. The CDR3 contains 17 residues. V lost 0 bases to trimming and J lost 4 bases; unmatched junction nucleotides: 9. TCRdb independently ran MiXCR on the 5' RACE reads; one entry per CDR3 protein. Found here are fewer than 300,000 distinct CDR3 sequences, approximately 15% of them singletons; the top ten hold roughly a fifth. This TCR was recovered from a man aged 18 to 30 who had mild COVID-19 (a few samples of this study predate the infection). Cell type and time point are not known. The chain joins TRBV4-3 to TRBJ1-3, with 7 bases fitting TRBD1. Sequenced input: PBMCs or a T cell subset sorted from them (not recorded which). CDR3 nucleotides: TGCGCCAGCAGCCAAGAAGTTACGACAGGGAGAGGAAACACCATATATTTT. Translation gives CASSQEVTTGRGNTIYF.